This T cell receptor beta chain was observed in a study of pediatric ulcerative colitis. Study-wide findings and caveats: Rectal repertoires separated controls, mild-moderate and acute severe colitis.

As for this clone: Its antigen remains unidentified.

The repertoire was sequenced with immunoSEQ multiplex PCR; TCRdb's copy has only in-frame clones and lacks some. Of tens of thousands of clones in the sample, 87% were seen once. The V gene's germline CDR1 is SGHTA and CDR2 FQGTGA. This CDR3 has 14 residues. Trimming took 3 bases from V and 5 from J, leaving 13 bases between them. Sequencing used blood. The chain has TRBV7-3 and TRBJ1-2; the D gene is possibly TRBD1 (6 bases). The sequence was obtained from a boy younger than 18 who was a control in a study of pediatric ulcerative colitis. DNA for the CDR3: TGTGCCAGCAGCTTTGACGGGACACTGTATGGCTACACCTTC. This codes for CASSFDGTLYGYTF.